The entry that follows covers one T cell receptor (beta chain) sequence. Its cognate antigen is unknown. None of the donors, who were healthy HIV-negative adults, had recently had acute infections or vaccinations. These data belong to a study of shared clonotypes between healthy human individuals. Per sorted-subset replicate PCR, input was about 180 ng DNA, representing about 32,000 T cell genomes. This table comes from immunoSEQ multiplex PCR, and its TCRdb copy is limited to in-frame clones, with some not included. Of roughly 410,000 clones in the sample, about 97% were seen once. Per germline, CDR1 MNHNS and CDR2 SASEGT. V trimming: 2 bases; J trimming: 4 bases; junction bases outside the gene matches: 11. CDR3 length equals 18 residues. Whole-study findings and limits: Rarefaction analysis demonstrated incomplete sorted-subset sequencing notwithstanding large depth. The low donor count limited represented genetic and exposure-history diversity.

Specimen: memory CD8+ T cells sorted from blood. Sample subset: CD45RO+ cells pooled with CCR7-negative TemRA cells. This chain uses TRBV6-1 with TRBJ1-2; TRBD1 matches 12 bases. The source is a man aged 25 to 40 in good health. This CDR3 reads CASSERGDRGPSSYGYTF. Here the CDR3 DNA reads TGTGCCAGCAGTGAAAGGGGGGACAGGGGGCCCTCGTCCTATGGCTACACCTTC.